This is a list of T cell receptor beta chains from one sample in a study of early T cells in non-severe SARS-CoV-2 infection. TCRdb itself ran the 5' RACE reads through MiXCR, one entry per CDR3 protein. The table includes about 64,000 distinct CDR3 sequences, roughly 18% detected once. The sample consisted of whole blood, taken at baseline. The receptors here all came from an adult who was a healthcare worker with PCR-confirmed SARS-CoV-2 infection or an uninfected control (not recorded which). The CDR3 runs from the conserved cysteine through the conserved F or W. A D gene is named only where the DNA matches it firmly. Clone sizes are given selectively: once, few, many, or a class where the clone is expanded.

clone size	V gene	J gene	D gene	CDR3 DNA	CDR3 protein
.	TRBV20-1	TRBJ2-1	TRBD2	TGCAGTGGTAGAAGCGGGACCGGGCGTCCTGAGCAGTTCTTC	CSGRSGTGRPEQFF
.	TRBV20-1	TRBJ1-4	TRBD1	TGCAGTAGTCCGGGACAGAGCAATGAAAAACTGTTTTTT	CSSPGQSNEKLFF
.	TRBV7-9	TRBJ2-3	.	TGTGCCAGCAGCCCGCCGGCAGGTACGCAGTATTTT	CASSPPAGTQYF
.	TRBV29-1	TRBJ2-5	TRBD1	TGCAGCGTTCAGGGGGTTCAGTCCGTCGAGACCCAGTACTTC	CSVQGVQSVETQYF
.	TRBV19	TRBJ2-1	.	TGTGCCAGTGGGGACGGGGACGGGAAGTTCTTC	CASGDGDGKFF
many	TRBV7-8	TRBJ2-3	TRBD2	TGTGCCAGCAGCCCGGCGGGGACTAGCGGGGGGCTCTACACAGATACGCAGTATTTT	CASSPAGTSGGLYTDTQYF
.	TRBV12-3/TRBV12-4	TRBJ2-1	.	TGTGCCAGCCACGAGCGGCAGGGTCAGGGCGATGAGCAGTTCTTC	CASHERQGQGDEQFF
.	TRBV7-9	TRBJ2-7	.	TGTGCCAGCAGCTTAGCGCAGGGTCGCGAGCAGTACTTC	CASSLAQGREQYF
.	TRBV7-2	TRBJ2-7	.	TGTGCCAGCAGCTTAGTTCACGGGGCGCAGTACTTC	CASSLVHGAQYF
few	TRBV27	TRBJ1-4	.	TGTGCCAGCAGTCCCGCATACACAGGCAGTCGGAATGGGAAACTGTTTTTT	CASSPAYTGSRNGKLFF
many	TRBV30	TRBJ1-5	.	TGTGCCTGGAAAGGGGAAAATCAGCCCCAGCATTTT	CAWKGENQPQHF
few	TRBV6-2/TRBV6-3	TRBJ2-7	.	TGTGCCAGCAGTTACGGGATCGCCTACGAGCAGTACTTC	CASSYGIAYEQYF
.	TRBV5-1	TRBJ2-7	.	TGCGCCAGCAAGGAAGGGGTTGGGGACTACGAGCAGTACTTC	CASKEGVGDYEQYF
.	TRBV12-3/TRBV12-4	TRBJ1-1	TRBD1	TGTGCCAGCAGTTTCAGGGGGAGCAGCGGGACTGAAGCTTTCTTT	CASSFRGSSGTEAFF
few	TRBV5-4	TRBJ2-3	.	TGTGCCAGCAGTCCCTTGGCGGGGAGTCGCACAGATACGCAGTATTTT	CASSPLAGSRTDTQYF
many	TRBV12-3/TRBV12-4	TRBJ1-2	.	TGTGCCAGCAGTGACAGGCGTCGCTACACCTTC	CASSDRRRYTF
.	TRBV6-2/TRBV6-3	TRBJ2-1	TRBD2	TGTGCCAGCAGTTACTCCCCGGGACTAGCAACATACAGCTCCTACAATGAGCAGTTCTTC	CASSYSPGLATYSSYNEQFF
.	TRBV29-1	TRBJ2-4	TRBD1	TGCAGCGTCACAGAATCCGGGACAGTTAAAAACATTCAGTACTTC	CSVTESGTVKNIQYF
many	TRBV29-1	TRBJ2-3	TRBD1	TGCAGCGTCTACAGGGGGCAGAGCACAGATACGCAGTATTTT	CSVYRGQSTDTQYF
many	TRBV12-3/TRBV12-4	TRBJ2-1	.	TGTGCCAGCAGTTTACCCTACAATGAGCAGTTCTTC	CASSLPYNEQFF
.	TRBV7-8	TRBJ2-5	.	TGTGCCAGCAGCTTAGGGTTTGGGGCAGGAAAGACCCAGTACTTC	CASSLGFGAGKTQYF
many	TRBV28	TRBJ1-3	.	TGTGCCAGCAGTCCGAGGACACGCCACTCTGGAAACACCATATATTTT	CASSPRTRHSGNTIYF
.	TRBV7-2	TRBJ1-5	.	TGTGCCAGCCTGAGCCCGGGGGGTCAGCCCCAGCATTTT	CASLSPGGQPQHF
many	TRBV10-3	TRBJ1-5	.	TGTGCCATCAGTGTAACACAGGGCATCCAGCCCCAGCATTTT	CAISVTQGIQPQHF
.	TRBV3-1	TRBJ2-3	TRBD2	TGTGCCAGCAGCCAGGGACTAGCGGGGGAGACTACAGATACGCAGTATTTT	CASSQGLAGETTDTQYF
few	TRBV6-5	TRBJ2-7	.	TGTGCCAGCAGTTACGAATTGACAAATATCGGGTCCTACGAGCAGTACTTC	CASSYELTNIGSYEQYF
few	TRBV3-1	TRBJ2-1	.	TGTGCCAGCAGCCAAGGAACTTTGGGGTACTACAATGAGCAGTTCTTC	CASSQGTLGYYNEQFF
few	TRBV20-1	TRBJ2-5	TRBD1	TGCAGTGCTCTTGGACAGGGCTCGTACCAAGAGACCCAGTACTTC	CSALGQGSYQETQYF
few	TRBV12-3/TRBV12-4	TRBJ1-5	.	TGTGCCAGCAGTTTAGCAGGGGCCAACCCTCCCCAGCATTTT	CASSLAGANPPQHF
.	TRBV11-2	TRBJ2-5	.	TGTGCCAGCAGCACAATTGGGGGGAAAGAGACCCAGTACTTC	CASSTIGGKETQYF
.	TRBV9	TRBJ2-1	TRBD2	TGTGCCAGCAGCGTAACGGGACTAGCGGGTCCAATGAGCTCCTACAATGAGCAGTTCTTC	CASSVTGLAGPMSSYNEQFF
few	TRBV27	TRBJ1-1	TRBD1	TGTGCCAGCGGACGACAGGGGGCAGGGGTAGACACTGAAGCTTTCTTT	CASGRQGAGVDTEAFF
many	TRBV7-9	TRBJ1-6	.	TGTGCCAGCAGCTTCGGGGGGGTGGTTTATTCACCCCTCCACTTT	CASSFGGVVYSPLHF
.	TRBV7-2	TRBJ1-6	.	TGTGCCAGCAGCTCCGTAAGCTCCTATAATTCACCCCTCCACTTT	CASSSVSSYNSPLHF
many	TRBV2	TRBJ1-4	.	TGTGCCAGCAGTGAACAAGATAATGAAAAACTGTTTTTT	CASSEQDNEKLFF
.	TRBV7-2	TRBJ1-6	.	TGTGCCAGCAGCCCGACAGTGCCGGGGGGTTATTCACCCCTCCACTTT	CASSPTVPGGYSPLHF
.	TRBV12-3/TRBV12-4	TRBJ2-2	.	TGTGCCAGCAGTTTTCCAGGGCTACTAGAGCTGTTTTTT	CASSFPGLLELFF
.	TRBV7-9	TRBJ2-7	.	TGTGCCAGCAGCCACGGACGCGAGCAGTACTTC	CASSHGREQYF
few	TRBV6-2/TRBV6-3	TRBJ2-7	TRBD2	TGTGCCAGCAGTATCATTCTAGCGGCCTACGAGCAGTACTTC	CASSIILAAYEQYF
.	TRBV9	TRBJ1-1	.	TGTGCCAGCAGCGGGTTAAAGCCTGAAGCTTTCTTT	CASSGLKPEAFF
.	TRBV27	TRBJ1-2	TRBD1	TGTGCCAGCAGTCCGGGGGGACAGCCCGGAGCCTATGGCTACACCTTC	CASSPGGQPGAYGYTF
.	TRBV6-2/TRBV6-3	TRBJ1-1	.	TGTGCCAGCAGTTACCGAGCCATGAACACTGAAGCTTTCTTT	CASSYRAMNTEAFF
few	TRBV6-6	TRBJ2-4	.	TGTGCCAGCACCCCGGTAGGCGTAGCCAAAAACATTCAGTACTTC	CASTPVGVAKNIQYF
few	TRBV21-1	TRBJ2-5	.	TGTGCCAGCAGCCCCCTAGTGGGGCAGCAAGAGACCCAGTACTTC	CASSPLVGQQETQYF
.	TRBV11-2	TRBJ2-1	.	TGTGCCAGCAGCTCCTCTGGGACGATCTACAATGAGCAGTTCTTC	CASSSSGTIYNEQFF
.	TRBV12-3/TRBV12-4	TRBJ1-6	.	TGTGCCAGCAGCATAGGGACCGCGATGCCTAATTCACCCCTCCACTTT	CASSIGTAMPNSPLHF
few	TRBV20-1	TRBJ2-7	TRBD1	TGCAGTGCTAGAGACTCCGGGACAGTCTACGAGCAGTACTTC	CSARDSGTVYEQYF
.	TRBV19	TRBJ2-2	.	TGTGCCAGTAGAACGGGGTTTGGGGAGCTGTTTTTT	CASRTGFGELFF
.	TRBV28	TRBJ2-3	TRBD2	TGTGCCAGCGGAATTAGCGGGAGAAAGTCAGATACGCAGTATTTT	CASGISGRKSDTQYF
.	TRBV18	TRBJ2-2	TRBD1	TGTGCCAGCTCGCAAGCTAGACAGGGAATTGGCACCGGGGAGCTGTTTTTT	CASSQARQGIGTGELFF